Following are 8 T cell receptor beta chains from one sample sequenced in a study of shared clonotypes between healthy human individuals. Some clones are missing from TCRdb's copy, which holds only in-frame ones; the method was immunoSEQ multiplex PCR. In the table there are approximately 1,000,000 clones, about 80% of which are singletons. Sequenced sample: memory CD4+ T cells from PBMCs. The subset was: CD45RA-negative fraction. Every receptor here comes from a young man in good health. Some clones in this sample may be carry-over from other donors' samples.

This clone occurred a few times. This CDR3 reads CASSELPDRRYF. CDR3 DNA sequence: TGTGCCAGCAGTGAACTACCTGACAGGAGGTACTTC. The chain uses TRBV2 and TRBJ2-5; tentatively, D is TRBD1 (6 bases). CDR3 length: 12 amino acids. Between the trimmed V and J ends, which lost 2 bases and 13 bases, there was a span of 14 bases. The germline V gene has CDR1 SNHLY and CDR2 FYNNEI. Supplemented by reference TRBV2 and TRBJ2-5, the full variable domain reads EPEVTQTPSHQVTQMGQEVILRCVPISNHLYFYWYRQILGQKVEFLVSFYNNEISEKSEIFDDQFSVERPDGSNFTLKIRSTKLEDSAMYFCASSELPDRRYFGPGTRLLVL.

The CDR3 reads CASSYNRWTNYGYTF. The CDR3 region has the DNA TGTGCCAGCAGTTATAACCGATGGACTAACTATGGCTACACCTTC. The chain has TRBV6-5 and TRBJ1-2; D is unresolved. Germline V gene data show CDR1 as MNHEY and CDR2 as SVGAGI. The CDR3 is 15 amino acids. The V end lost 3 bases, the J end lost 0 bases, and 11 bases lay between the germline ends.

CDR3 in amino acids: CASPRGSSYEQYF. CDR3 bases: TGTGCCAGCCCCCGCGGGAGCTCCTACGAGCAGTACTTC. The chain employs TRBV28 and TRBJ2-7, with TRBD2 matching 7 bases. This CDR3 comprises 13 residues. Looked up from germline, CDR1 is MDHEN and CDR2 is SYDVKM. Unmatched junction bases numbered 4, after V lost 8 bases and J lost 0 bases.

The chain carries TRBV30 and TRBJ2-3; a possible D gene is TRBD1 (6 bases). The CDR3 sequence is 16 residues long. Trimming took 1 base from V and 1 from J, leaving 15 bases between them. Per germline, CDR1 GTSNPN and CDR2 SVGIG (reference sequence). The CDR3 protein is CAWSASGGSRTDTQYF. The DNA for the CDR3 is TGTGCCTGGAGTGCAAGTGGGGGCTCTCGCACAGATACGCAGTATTTT.

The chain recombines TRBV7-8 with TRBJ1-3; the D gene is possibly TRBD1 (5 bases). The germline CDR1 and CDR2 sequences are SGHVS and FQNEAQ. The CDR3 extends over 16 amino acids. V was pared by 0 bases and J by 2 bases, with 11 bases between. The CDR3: CASSLATVNPGNTIYF. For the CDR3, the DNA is TGTGCCAGCAGCTTAGCGACAGTAAACCCTGGAAACACCATATATTTT. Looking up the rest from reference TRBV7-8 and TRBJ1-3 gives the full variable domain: GAGVSQSPRYKVAKRGQDVALRCDPISGHVSLFWYQQALGQGPEFLTYFQNEAQLDKSGLPSDRFFAERPEGSVSTLKIQRTQQEDSAVYLCASSLATVNPGNTIYFGEGSWLTVV.

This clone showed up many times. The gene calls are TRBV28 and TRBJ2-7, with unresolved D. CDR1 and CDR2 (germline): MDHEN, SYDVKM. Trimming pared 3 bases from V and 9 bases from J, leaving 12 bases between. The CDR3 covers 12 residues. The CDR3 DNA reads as TGTGCCAGCAGTTTGGTACGATGGGGGCAGTACTTC. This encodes CASSLVRWGQYF.

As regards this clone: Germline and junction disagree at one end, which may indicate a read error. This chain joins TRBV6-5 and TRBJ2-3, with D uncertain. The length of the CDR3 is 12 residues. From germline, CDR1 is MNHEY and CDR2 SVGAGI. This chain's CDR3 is CTSKKGTDTQYF. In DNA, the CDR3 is TGTACCAGCAAGAAGGGCACAGATACGCAGTATTTT.

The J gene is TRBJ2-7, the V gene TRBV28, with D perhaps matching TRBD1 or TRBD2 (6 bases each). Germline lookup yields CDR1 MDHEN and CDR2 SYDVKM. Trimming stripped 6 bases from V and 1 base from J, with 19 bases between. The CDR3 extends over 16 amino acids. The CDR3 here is CASSLGGGGGSYEQYF. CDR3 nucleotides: TGTGCCAGCAGCCTAGGAGGCGGAGGGGGGTCCTACGAGCAGTACTTC.